The 21 T cell receptor beta chains below all came from one sample that was sequenced in a study of CD8+ T cells in alopecia areata. It was cDNA, reverse transcribed from extracted RNA, that served as the sequencing template. TCRdb keeps only in-frame clones here, not all; method: immunoSEQ multiplex PCR. This table holds over 150,000 clones, 60% to 70% found once. Treatment: oral pan-JAK inhibitor, 5-10 mg twice daily. Sequenced here: CD4+ T cells sorted from blood, sampled at week 4, from a patient treated with tofacitinib. Receptors originate from a human donor with alopecia areata.

V is TRBV30 and J is TRBJ1-5; possibly TRBD1 for D (5 bases). Looked up from germline, CDR1 is GTSNPN and CDR2 is SVGIG (reference sequence). The CDR3 consists of 14 residues. The V end was cut by 5 bases, the J end by 1 base, with 12 bases between. The CDR3: CAWSDGASNQPQHF. CDR3 in DNA: TGTGCCTGGTCTGACGGGGCGAGCAATCAGCCCCAGCATTTT.

The chain combines TRBV7-2 with TRBJ2-5, with TRBD1 as a possible D gene (5 bases). Looked up from germline, CDR1 is SGHTA and CDR2 is FQGNSA. The CDR3 length is 12 residues. V lost 6 bases, J lost 5 bases, and 10 bases lay in between. The CDR3 is CASSWGPETQYF. The DNA for the CDR3 is TGTGCCAGCAGTTGGGGCCCCGAGACCCAGTACTTC.

The chain joins TRBV7-6 to TRBJ2-7; D perhaps matches TRBD2 (5 bases). In germline, CDR1 is SGHVS, CDR2 FNYEAQ. The CDR3 consists of 11 residues. Trimming removed 1 base at V and 7 bases at J, with 5 bases between. The CDR3 sequence is CASSLGREQYF. The CDR3 DNA reads TGTGCCAGCAGCTTAGGGAGGGAGCAGTACTTC.

This clone has only a few counts. J is TRBJ2-5 and V is TRBV15; 8 nucleotides line up with TRBD2. Germline values: CDR1 LNHNV, CDR2 YYDKDF (reference sequence). This CDR3 is 15 amino acids long. V dropped 5 bases and J dropped 1; count of bases not matched to a gene: 6. The CDR3 nucleotides read TGTGCCACCAGCGGGGAGCGGGGGTCCCAAGAGACCCAGTACTTC. Protein product: CATSGERGSQETQYF.

The CDR3 reads CASSSRGELPSSGANVLTF. The CDR3 bases are TGTGCCAGCAGCTCGAGGGGGGAACTACCCAGCTCTGGGGCCAACGTCCTGACTTTC. V is TRBV7-2 and J is TRBJ2-6; D could derive from TRBD1 or TRBD2 (6 bases each). This CDR3 has 19 residues. V lost 4 bases and J lost 0, with 19 bases in between. Germline CDR1 reads SGHTA; CDR2 reads FQGNSA.

Here the CDR3 DNA reads TGCAGCGTAGGACCCGGTGGAAACGAGCAGTACTTC. It encodes CSVGPGGNEQYF. The chain uses TRBV29-1 and TRBJ2-5, with D hard to call. The end of the DNA fits TRBJ2-7 better, so the J call may be wrong. The length of the CDR3 is 12 residues. Germline V gene data show CDR1 as SQVTM and CDR2 as ANQGSEA.

The chain has TRBV30 and TRBJ1-2; D perhaps matches TRBD1 (6 bases). This CDR3 is 14 amino acids long. Looked up from germline, CDR1 is GTSNPN and CDR2 is SVGIG (reference sequence). Trimming cost V 4 bases and J 8 bases, with 20 bases left between them. The CDR3: CAWTQGTSMWGYTF. In nucleotides, the CDR3 is TGTGCCTGGACACAGGGAACCTCTATGTGGGGCTACACCTTC. Using reference TRBV30 and TRBJ1-2 for the parts outside the CDR3, the full variable domain is SQTIHQWPATLVQPVGSPLSLECTVEGTSNPNLYWYRQAAGRGLQLLFYSVGIGQISSEVPQNLSASRPQDRQFILSSKKLLLSDSGFYLCAWTQGTSMWGYTFGSGTRLTVV.

The chain recombines TRBV5-4 with TRBJ2-1; 11 bases are a match to TRBD2. This CDR3 is 16 amino acids long. Germline V gene sequence: CDR1 SGHNT, CDR2 YYREEE (reference sequence). J lost 10 bases, V lost 4 bases, and 13 bases had no gene match. The CDR3 region has the DNA TGTGCCAGCAGCCGCCCGCTAGCGGGGGGCCAGCTAGAGCAGTTCTTC. Its protein product is CASSRPLAGGQLEQFF.

This chain joins TRBV30 and TRBJ1-2; possibly TRBD1 for D (5 bases). Trimming cost V 6 bases and J 8 bases, with 16 bases left between them. The CDR3 has 12 amino acids. Germline CDR1 reads GTSNPN; CDR2 reads SVGIG (reference sequence). The CDR3 DNA follows: TGTGCCTGCCAGCAGGGATTGTACGGCTACACCTTC. This codes for CACQQGLYGYTF.

V and J are TRBV9 and TRBJ2-5, with no clear D. Gene TRBJ2-7 matches the end of the DNA better, so the J call may be wrong. CDR1 and CDR2 (germline): SGDLS, YYNGEE. The CDR3 is 14 residues long. CDR3 DNA sequence: TGTGCCAGCAGCGTAAGGACGGATTCCTACGAGCAGTACTTC. Its protein product is CASSVRTDSYEQYF.

This clone was picked up a small number of times. The germline gene is not matched at one end of the junction; a read error may be the cause. The rearrangement uses TRBV5-6 and TRBJ2-3; a weak D match, TRBD2 (5 bases). This CDR3 region has 14 residues. CDR1 and CDR2 (germline): SGHDT, YYEEEE. The CDR3 protein is CASGFGVRDSTQYF. The DNA of the CDR3 is TGTGCCAGCGGCTTTGGGGTGAGGGATAGTACGCAGTATTTT. The full variable domain, completed using reference TRBV5-6 and TRBJ2-3, is DAGVTQSPTHLIKTRGQQVTLRCSPKSGHDTVSWYQQALGQGPQFIFQYYEEEERQRGNFPDRFSGHQFPNYSSELNVNALLLGDSALYLCASGFGVRDSTQYFGPGTRLTVL.

This chain links TRBV29-1 with TRBJ2-3, with D unresolved. This CDR3 is built from 13 residues. From germline, CDR1 is SQVTM and CDR2 ANQGSEA. Trimming took 3 bases from V and 2 from J, leaving 9 bases between them. The CDR3 loop reads CSVDTPITDTQYF. The CDR3 DNA is TGCAGCGTTGACACTCCCATCACAGATACGCAGTATTTT.

This clone was counted only a few times. The sample carries other DNA sequences with the same CDR3. The rearrangement links TRBV29-1 to TRBJ1-5; D gene unclear. This CDR3 has 12 residues. V was trimmed by 4 bases and J by 3 bases, leaving 7 bases between them. From germline, CDR1 is SQVTM and CDR2 ANQGSEA. CDR3 nucleotide sequence: TGCAGCGTTGGACGCCCCAATCAGCCCCAGCATTTT. Amino acids: CSVGRPNQPQHF.

The chain links TRBV9 to TRBJ1-6; a weak D match, TRBD1 (5 bases). V was clipped by 4 bases and J by 3 bases, with 17 bases between them. The CDR3 has 17 amino acids. CDR1 is SGDLS, CDR2 YYNGEE, per germline. CDR3 nucleotide sequence: TGTGCCAGCAGCCTCGAGGGAGGGGAGAGCTATAATTCACCCCTCCACTTT. Residues: CASSLEGGESYNSPLHF.

The rearrangement uses TRBV28 and TRBJ1-5; 7 bases align to TRBD1. The CDR3 spans 15 residues. CDR1 and CDR2 (germline): MDHEN, SYDVKM. J lost 2 bases, V lost 6 bases, and 7 bases had no gene match. The CDR3 loop reads CASRPQGLGNQPQHF. CDR3 nucleotides: TGTGCCAGCAGACCACAGGGGTTGGGCAATCAGCCCCAGCATTTT.

The rearrangement joins TRBV29-1 to TRBJ2-2; no clear D gene. CDR1 is SQVTM, CDR2 ANQGSEA, per germline. The CDR3 is 14 amino acids. The V end lost 4 bases, the J end lost 2 bases, and 11 bases lay between the germline ends. CDR3 amino acids: CSVVGRTNTGELFF. CDR3 bases: TGCAGCGTTGTCGGCAGAACCAACACCGGGGAGCTGTTTTTT.

This clone has a handful of counts. The V call is TRBV29-1, the J call TRBJ1-6, with D tentatively TRBD1 (6 bases). The V and J ends lost 5 bases and 9 bases respectively, with 17 bases between them. The length of the CDR3 is 14 residues. Germline lookup yields CDR1 SQVTM and CDR2 ANQGSEA. The CDR3 DNA reads TGCAGCGTTTACACGGCGGGGGACATTTCACCCCTCCACTTT. Amino acid sequence: CSVYTAGDISPLHF.

The chain is built from TRBV7-2 and TRBJ2-1; 8 bases align to TRBD2. The CDR3 is 16 amino acids. Germline assignment: CDR1 SGHTA and CDR2 FQGNSA. Losses at the gene ends were 7 bases for V and 3 bases for J; bases not matched to a gene: 11. CDR3 region: CASNARERGNYNEQFF. DNA for the CDR3: TGTGCCAGCAACGCCCGGGAGCGGGGGAACTACAATGAGCAGTTCTTC.

This clone was counted once. The chain uses TRBV29-1 and TRBJ2-5; 7 bases map to TRBD1. Germline V gene sequence: CDR1 SQVTM, CDR2 ANQGSEA. The CDR3 contains 16 residues. V trimming: 1 base; J trimming: 1 base; junction bases outside the gene matches: 9. The CDR3 protein is CSVEGVVQGTQETQYF. The CDR3 DNA reads as TGCAGCGTTGAAGGTGTCGTACAGGGGACCCAAGAGACCCAGTACTTC.

The chain joins TRBV27 to TRBJ1-6, with TRBD1 matching 7 bases. Trimming at V came to 6 bases and at J to 10 bases, leaving 6 bases not matched to a gene. Germline V gene data show CDR1 as MNHEY and CDR2 as SMNVEV (reference sequence). The CDR3 has 13 residues. DNA of the CDR3: TGTGCCAGCAGCCGGACAGGTTTATCACCCCTCCACTTT. It encodes CASSRTGLSPLHF.

This clone was detected only a few times. V gene TRBV29-1 combines with J gene TRBJ1-2; D uncertain. CDR3 size: 12 residues. The ends were cut back, 3 bases at V and 9 bases at J, with 14 bases in the middle. The germline V gene has CDR1 SQVTM and CDR2 ANQGSEA. CDR3 nucleotides: TGCAGCGTTGAGGTGGGCCGCGGGAGCTACACCTTC. Its translation: CSVEVGRGSYTF.